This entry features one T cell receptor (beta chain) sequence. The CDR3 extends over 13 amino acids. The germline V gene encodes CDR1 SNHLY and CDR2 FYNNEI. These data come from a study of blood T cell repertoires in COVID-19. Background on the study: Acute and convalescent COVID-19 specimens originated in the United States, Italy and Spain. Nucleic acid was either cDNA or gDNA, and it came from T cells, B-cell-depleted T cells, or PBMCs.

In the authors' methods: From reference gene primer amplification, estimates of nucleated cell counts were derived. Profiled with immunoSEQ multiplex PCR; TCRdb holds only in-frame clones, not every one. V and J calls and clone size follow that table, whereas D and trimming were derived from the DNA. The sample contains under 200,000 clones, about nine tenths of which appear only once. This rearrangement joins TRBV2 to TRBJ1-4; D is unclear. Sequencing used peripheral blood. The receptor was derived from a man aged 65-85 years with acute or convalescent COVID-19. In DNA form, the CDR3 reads TGTGCAGGAGGGATGGCAACTAATGAAAAACTGTTTTTT. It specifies CAGGMATNEKLFF. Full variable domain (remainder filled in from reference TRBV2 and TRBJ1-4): EPEVTQTPSHQVTQMGQEVILRCVPISNHLYFYWYRQILGQKVEFLVSFYNNEISEKSEIFDDQFSVERPDGSNFTLKIRSTKLEDSAMYFCAGGMATNEKLFFGSGTQLSVL.